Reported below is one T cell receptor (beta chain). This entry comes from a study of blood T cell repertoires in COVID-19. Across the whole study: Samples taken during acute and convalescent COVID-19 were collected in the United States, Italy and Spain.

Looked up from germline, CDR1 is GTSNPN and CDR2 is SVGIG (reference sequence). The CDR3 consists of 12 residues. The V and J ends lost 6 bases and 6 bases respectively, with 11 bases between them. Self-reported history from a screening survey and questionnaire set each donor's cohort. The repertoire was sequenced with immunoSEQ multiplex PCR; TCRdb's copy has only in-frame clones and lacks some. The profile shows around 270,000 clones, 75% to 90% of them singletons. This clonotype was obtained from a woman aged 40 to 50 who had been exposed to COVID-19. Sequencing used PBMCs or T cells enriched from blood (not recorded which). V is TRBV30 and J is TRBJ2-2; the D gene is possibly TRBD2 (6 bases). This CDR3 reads CACPTSAGELFF. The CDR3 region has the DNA TGTGCCTGTCCGACTAGTGCCGGGGAGCTGTTTTTT.